These T cell receptor beta chains were read from a single sample in a study of STAT5B mutations in CD4+ large granular lymphocyte leukemia. Profiling relied on immunoSEQ multiplex PCR, and the TCRdb table lists in-frame clones only, not all of them. This table holds around 2,000 clones, about nine tenths found once. Sequencing was done on a sample of PBMCs. The receptors were gathered from a woman aged 70-85 years with CD4+ T-cell large granular lymphocyte leukemia. CDR3s include the opening cysteine and the closing phenylalanine or tryptophan. A D gene is named only where the DNA matches it firmly. Size is stated for part of the rows, as once, few or many counts, or as a class when the clone is expanded.

v_gene: TRBV4-1
j_gene: TRBJ1-1
abundance: -
d_gene: -
CDR3nt: TGCGCCAGCAGCCTCGAAGGGGTTACCCATCCTGAAGCTTTCTTT
CDR3aa: CASSLEGVTHPEAFF

v_gene: TRBV5-1
j_gene: TRBJ2-5
abundance: -
d_gene: TRBD2
CDR3nt: TGCGCCAGCAGCTTGTGGCTAGCGGGGAGTGGGGAGACCCAGTACTTC
CDR3aa: CASSLWLAGSGETQYF

v_gene: TRBV5-1
j_gene: TRBJ2-7
abundance: -
d_gene: TRBD2
CDR3nt: TGCGCCAGCAGCCGTGCGGGGGTCTCCTACGAGCAGTACTTC
CDR3aa: CASSRAGVSYEQYF

v_gene: TRBV7-9
j_gene: TRBJ1-6
abundance: -
d_gene: TRBD1
CDR3nt: TGTGCCAGCAGCTTACGGGAGGGGACAGGATCACCCCTCCACTTT
CDR3aa: CASSLREGTGSPLHF

v_gene: TRBV30
j_gene: TRBJ1-5
abundance: -
d_gene: -
CDR3nt: TGTGCCTGGAGTAGCAGGGAGAGGCAGCCCCAGCATTTT
CDR3aa: CAWSSRERQPQHF

v_gene: TRBV6-6
j_gene: TRBJ1-5
abundance: -
d_gene: TRBD1
CDR3nt: TGTGCCAGCAGGTCAGGGACAGGGGGCAATCAGCCCCAGCATTTT
CDR3aa: CASRSGTGGNQPQHF

v_gene: TRBV4-3
j_gene: TRBJ1-4
abundance: -
d_gene: -
CDR3nt: TGCGCCAGCAGCCAGGCCTGGAAGAATGAAAAACTGTTTTTT
CDR3aa: CASSQAWKNEKLFF

v_gene: TRBV11-2
j_gene: TRBJ2-3
abundance: -
d_gene: -
CDR3nt: TGTGCCAGCAGCTTAGAGGCGGGGAGAACAGATACGCAGTATTTT
CDR3aa: CASSLEAGRTDTQYF

v_gene: TRBV30
j_gene: TRBJ1-2
abundance: -
d_gene: -
CDR3nt: TGTGCCTGGGGATCGGGTTATGGCTACACCTTC
CDR3aa: CAWGSGYGYTF

v_gene: TRBV5-4
j_gene: TRBJ1-1
abundance: few
d_gene: TRBD1
CDR3nt: TGTGCCAGCAGTCTTCCCAGGGGGCTGGAAGCTTTCTTT
CDR3aa: CASSLPRGLEAFF

v_gene: TRBV6-1
j_gene: TRBJ1-2
abundance: -
d_gene: -
CDR3nt: TGTGCCAGCAGTGATCCCCCAGGCCACTATGGCTACACCTTC
CDR3aa: CASSDPPGHYGYTF

v_gene: TRBV27
j_gene: TRBJ2-2
abundance: -
d_gene: TRBD2
CDR3nt: TGTGCCAACCCGGGAGGATCGAACACCGGGGAGCTGTTTTTT
CDR3aa: CANPGGSNTGELFF

v_gene: TRBV19
j_gene: TRBJ1-6
abundance: -
d_gene: -
CDR3nt: TGTGCCAGTAGTGTCGAGACCCGGACGTCCCACCTCCACTTT
CDR3aa: CASSVETRTSHLHF

v_gene: TRBV5-1
j_gene: TRBJ2-1
abundance: -
d_gene: -
CDR3nt: TGCGCCAGCAGCTCCACTAACAATGAGCAGTTCTTC
CDR3aa: CASSSTNNEQFF

v_gene: TRBV9
j_gene: TRBJ2-7
abundance: -
d_gene: TRBD1
CDR3nt: TGTGCCAGCAGCGTAGCGGGACAGGGGTACCACGAGCAGTACTTC
CDR3aa: CASSVAGQGYHEQYF

v_gene: TRBV7-9
j_gene: TRBJ1-1
abundance: -
d_gene: -
CDR3nt: TGTGCCAGCAGCTTAGCGGGCCTACAGGGCACAGCTTTCTTT
CDR3aa: CASSLAGLQGTAFF

v_gene: TRBV19
j_gene: TRBJ2-4
abundance: once
d_gene: -
CDR3nt: TGTGCCAGTAGCAGCCGGGACCTATTAAACATTCAGTACTTC
CDR3aa: CASSSRDLLNIQYF

v_gene: TRBV7-9
j_gene: TRBJ2-2
abundance: -
d_gene: -
CDR3nt: TGTGCCAGCAGCTTAGAGGGAACCGGGGAGCTGTTTTTT
CDR3aa: CASSLEGTGELFF

v_gene: TRBV5-4
j_gene: TRBJ2-1
abundance: once
d_gene: TRBD2
CDR3nt: TGTGCCAGCAGCAACCCTAGCGGGGGCGCCTACAATGAGCAGTTCTTC
CDR3aa: CASSNPSGGAYNEQFF

v_gene: TRBV5-1
j_gene: TRBJ2-3
abundance: -
d_gene: TRBD2
CDR3nt: TGCGCCAGCAGCTTGAGGAATAGCGGGAGCACAGATACGCAGTATTTT
CDR3aa: CASSLRNSGSTDTQYF

v_gene: TRBV6-5
j_gene: TRBJ1-4
abundance: -
d_gene: -
CDR3nt: TGTGCCAGCAGTACGGGGGGAAAACTGTTTTTT
CDR3aa: CASSTGGKLFF

v_gene: TRBV5-6
j_gene: TRBJ2-2
abundance: -
d_gene: -
CDR3nt: TGTGCCAGCAGCTTGTTCCAAGAGCTGTTTTTT
CDR3aa: CASSLFQELFF

v_gene: TRBV11-1
j_gene: TRBJ2-3
abundance: few
d_gene: -
CDR3nt: TGTGCCAGCGGACGGGACGCACCAGATACGCAGTATTTT
CDR3aa: CASGRDAPDTQYF

v_gene: TRBV29-1
j_gene: TRBJ2-5
abundance: -
d_gene: -
CDR3nt: TGCAGCGTTGAAATTGTCCAGGGTGGAGTGAAAAGGTCAGAGACCCAGTACTTC
CDR3aa: CSVEIVQGGVKRSETQYF

v_gene: TRBV7-9
j_gene: TRBJ2-7
abundance: -
d_gene: -
CDR3nt: TGTGCCAGCAGCTCCAGCTGGGACGGCGCCTACGAGCAGTACTTC
CDR3aa: CASSSSWDGAYEQYF

v_gene: TRBV19
j_gene: TRBJ1-1
abundance: -
d_gene: -
CDR3nt: TGTGCCAGTAGGGACGGTTCCTCGGGGAACACTGAAGCTTTCTTT
CDR3aa: CASRDGSSGNTEAFF

v_gene: TRBV2
j_gene: TRBJ2-5
abundance: -
d_gene: -
CDR3nt: TGTGCCAGCAGTGGTTTAACGGTCCAAGAGACCCAGTACTTC
CDR3aa: CASSGLTVQETQYF

v_gene: TRBV7-3
j_gene: TRBJ1-2
abundance: few
d_gene: -
CDR3nt: TGTGCCAGCAGCTCGGTAGGGCTTGGCTACACCTTC
CDR3aa: CASSSVGLGYTF